The subject of this entry is one T cell receptor beta chain. This entry belongs to a study of blood T cell repertoires in COVID-19. Across the study: COVID-19 samples collected from the United States, Italy and Spain covered acute and convalescent phases. The cDNA or gDNA used as material had been derived from T cells, B-cell-depleted T cells, or PBMCs.

The CDR3 consists of 12 residues. V dropped 6 bases and J dropped 11; count of bases not matched to a gene: 4. Per germline, CDR1 WNHNN and CDR2 SYGVQD (reference sequence). In the original processing: Reference gene primers were amplified, and this amplification served to estimate nucleated cell counts. Measured with immunoSEQ multiplex PCR; TCRdb has only the in-frame clones, and not every one. V and J calls and clone size are copied from that table; D and trimming were computed from the DNA. Seen here are hundreds of thousands of clones, roughly 80% observed once, and the top ten hold 4% to 6%. This sequence joins TRBV10-1 and TRBJ1-1, with 12 bases that match TRBD1. This receptor was identified in an elderly woman with active or convalescent COVID-19. Sequencing used peripheral blood. CDR3 region: CASSGTGGKAFF. CDR3 DNA: TGCGCCAGCAGCGGGACAGGGGGCAAGGCTTTCTTT.